The 29 T cell receptor beta chains in this list originate from one sample, sequenced in a study of T cell responses to AZD1222 COVID-19 vaccine. Libraries were prepared by immunoSEQ multiplex PCR; TCRdb keeps only in-frame clonotypes and omits some of them. Among 150,000 or so clones listed, more than 70% were seen once. Sample: peripheral blood, taken on day 0 of AZD1222 vaccination. Receptors originate from an adult in good health.

The chain is built from TRBV19 and TRBJ1-1; D might be TRBD1 (5 bases). Between the trimmed V and J ends, which lost 7 bases and 4 bases, there was a span of 16 bases. The germline gives CDR1 LNHDA, CDR2 SQIVND (reference sequence). The CDR3 runs to 14 residues. For the CDR3, the DNA is TGTGCCAGTATCCCCCCGGGGCGAAGCACTGAAGCTTTCTTT. This sequence encodes CASIPPGRSTEAFF.

The gene calls are TRBV10-3 and TRBJ1-5; tentative D call: TRBD1 (6 bases). This CDR3 contains 13 residues. Looked up from germline, CDR1 is ENHRY and CDR2 is SYGVKD. V was cut by 6 bases and J by 5 bases, with 11 bases left in between. CDR3 sequence: CAIRNRVDQPQHF. The CDR3 region has the DNA TGTGCCATCAGGAACAGGGTGGATCAGCCCCAGCATTTT.

The chain employs TRBV7-9 and TRBJ1-6; D is undetermined. Per the germline V gene, CDR1 is SEHNR and CDR2 is FQNEAQ (reference sequence). Between the trimmed V and J ends, which lost 2 bases and 7 bases, there was a span of 9 bases. The length of the CDR3 is 14 residues. CDR3 amino acids: CASSLLQRNSPLHF. CDR3 sequence (DNA): TGTGCCAGCAGCTTATTACAGCGGAATTCACCCCTCCACTTT.

CDR3 residues: CASSQGPARNTIYF. The CDR3 DNA sequence: TGTGCCAGCAGCCAAGGACCTGCCAGAAACACCATATATTTT. This chain connects TRBV3-1 (or the pseudogene TRBV3-2) to TRBJ1-3; D gene unclear. Germline lookup yields CDR1 LGHDT and CDR2 YNNKEL (reference sequence). The CDR3 sequence is 14 residues long. V was shortened by 1 base and J by 5 bases, with 9 bases between the two germline ends.

This chain joins TRBV14 and TRBJ1-2; maybe TRBD1 (5 bases). V lost 6 bases, J lost 7 bases, and 15 bases lay in between. This CDR3 has 13 residues. Germline lookup yields CDR1 SGHDN and CDR2 FVKESK. The CDR3 here is CASSPNSGTGYTF. The DNA for the CDR3 is TGTGCCAGCAGTCCTAACAGCGGGACTGGCTACACCTTC.

This chain links TRBV5-1 with TRBJ1-2; weak D call: TRBD1 (5 bases). This CDR3 is 13 amino acids long. CDR1 and CDR2 from the germline V gene are SGHRS and YFSETQ. With 0 bases removed from V and 4 bases from J, the gap between germline ends came to 7 bases. This chain's CDR3 is CASSLAGSYGYTF. The CDR3 nucleotides are TGCGCCAGCAGCTTGGCAGGGTCCTATGGCTACACCTTC. The entire variable domain, with the rest obtained from reference TRBV5-1 and TRBJ1-2, is as follows: KAGVTQTPRYLIKTRGQQVTLSCSPISGHRSVSWYQQTPGQGLQFLFEYFSETQRNKGNFPGRFSGRQFSNSRSEMNVSTLELGDSALYLCASSLAGSYGYTFGSGTRLTVV.

V and J are TRBV3-1 (or the pseudogene TRBV3-2) and TRBJ1-2, with 11 bases fitting TRBD1. Germline V gene data show CDR1 as LGHDT and CDR2 as YNNKEL (reference sequence). With 6 bases clipped from V and 8 bases from J, the junction kept 8 bases outside the gene matches. The CDR3 has 14 residues. The CDR3 coding sequence is TGTGCCAGCAGTGTCATGGGACAGGGGGACGGCTACACCTTC. As protein: CASSVMGQGDGYTF.

This chain's CDR3 is CASSKNPGPVSYGYTF. In nucleotides, the CDR3 is TGTGCCAGCAGCAAGAACCCCGGCCCCGTTAGCTATGGCTACACCTTC. The chain uses TRBV3-1 (or the pseudogene TRBV3-2) and TRBJ1-2; D remains unclear. Trimming took off 5 bases at V and 4 bases at J, with 20 bases between the two ends. The CDR3 runs 16 residues. The germline V gene encodes CDR1 LGHDT and CDR2 YNNKEL (reference sequence).

The V gene is TRBV6-5, the J gene TRBJ1-2; D is unclear. Per germline, CDR1 MNHEY and CDR2 SVGAGI. Between the trimmed V and J ends, which lost 2 bases and 4 bases, there was a span of 11 bases. This CDR3 has 14 residues. The CDR3 sequence: CASSYTNPTYGYTF. The CDR3 coding sequence is TGTGCCAGCAGTTACACCAACCCCACCTATGGCTACACCTTC.

V is TRBV5-1 and J is TRBJ1-4, with 7 nucleotides matching TRBD1. From germline, CDR1 is SGHRS and CDR2 YFSETQ. The V segment lost 3 bases and the J segment 5 bases; nucleotides outside the gene matches: 7. This CDR3 has 15 amino acids. The CDR3 DNA is TGCGCCAGCAGCTGGGACAGCTCTCTCAATGAAAAACTGTTTTTT. Translation: CASSWDSSLNEKLFF.

This clone was recorded a few times. The rearrangement uses TRBV7-3 and TRBJ2-2; D unresolved. The CDR3 is 15 amino acids. Between the trimmed V and J ends, which lost 1 base and 4 bases, there was a span of 10 bases. The germline gives CDR1 SGHTA, CDR2 FQGTGA. As DNA, the CDR3 is TGTGCCAGCAGCTTAAGTGGGCACCTCACCGGGGAGCTGTTTTTT. Its protein is CASSLSGHLTGELFF. The full variable domain, completed using reference TRBV7-3 and TRBJ2-2, is GAGVSQTPSNKVTEKGKYVELRCDPISGHTALYWYRQSLGQGPEFLIYFQGTGAADDSGLPNDRFFAVRPEGSVSTLKIQRTERGDSAVYLCASSLSGHLTGELFFGEGSRLTVL.

This chain links TRBV7-2 with TRBJ2-7; D could derive from TRBD1 or TRBD2 (5 bases each). Germline assignment: CDR1 SGHTA and CDR2 FQGNSA. The CDR3 contains 14 residues. V was pared by 1 base and J by 2 bases, with 9 bases between. The CDR3 spells CASSLGGTAYEQYF. CDR3 sequence (DNA): TGTGCCAGCAGCTTAGGAGGGACGGCCTACGAGCAGTACTTC.

This clone was detected a few times. V usage is TRBV3-1 (or the pseudogene TRBV3-2) and J usage is TRBJ1-1; maybe TRBD1 (5 bases). The CDR3 spans 16 residues. The V end lost 4 bases, the J end lost 5 bases, and 20 bases lay between the germline ends. Germline V gene sequence: CDR1 LGHDT, CDR2 YNNKEL (reference sequence). This CDR3 reads CASSPGRRGVRTEAFF. DNA for the CDR3: TGTGCCAGCAGCCCGGGGAGGAGAGGGGTGAGGACTGAAGCTTTCTTT.

The chain couples TRBV7-2 to TRBJ2-5; 9 bases are shared with TRBD1. CDR3 length: 17 amino acids. Germline V lookup: CDR1 SGHTA, CDR2 FQGNSA. The V gene end was trimmed by 5 bases and the J gene end by 5 bases; junction bases not matched to a gene: 15. This chain's CDR3 is CASSPTPLQGAGETQYF. The CDR3 bases are TGTGCCAGCAGCCCAACCCCATTACAGGGGGCTGGCGAGACCCAGTACTTC.

The chain couples TRBV14 to TRBJ1-1; D is ambiguous. Germline V CDR1 and CDR2: SGHDN, FVKESK. V was pared by 0 bases and J by 1 base, with 9 bases between. This CDR3 region has 15 residues. Written as DNA, the CDR3 is TGTGCCAGCAGCCAAGATCTGACCCAGAACACTGAAGCTTTCTTT. This sequence encodes CASSQDLTQNTEAFF. Filled out from reference TRBV14 and TRBJ1-1, the complete variable domain reads EAGVTQFPSHSVIEKGQTVTLRCDPISGHDNLYWYRRVMGKEIKFLLHFVKESKQDESGMPNNRFLAERTGGTYSTLKVQPAELEDSGVYFCASSQDLTQNTEAFFGQGTRLTVV.

This chain connects TRBV5-4 to TRBJ2-5, with 8 positions matching TRBD2. V lost 4 bases and J lost 2; bases outside the gene matches: 4. The CDR3 extends over 14 amino acids. The germline gives CDR1 SGHNT, CDR2 YYREEE (reference sequence). The CDR3 loop reads CASSPGGQQETQYF. In DNA, the CDR3 is TGTGCCAGCAGCCCGGGGGGGCAGCAAGAGACCCAGTACTTC.

The chain has TRBV3-1 (or the pseudogene TRBV3-2) and TRBJ1-2; D is possibly TRBD1 (5 bases). The CDR3 loop spans 13 amino acids. Germline V gives CDR1 LGHDT, CDR2 YNNKEL (reference sequence). V was pared by 1 base and J by 6 bases, with 9 bases between. CDR3 nucleotides: TGTGCCAGCAGCCAAGCCAGGGTAAATGGCTACACCTTC. Protein product: CASSQARVNGYTF.

This chain joins TRBV14 and TRBJ1-1, with 8 bases identical to TRBD1. The length of the CDR3 is 16 residues. The germline V gene encodes CDR1 SGHDN and CDR2 FVKESK. Unmatched junction bases numbered 11, after V lost 3 bases and J lost 5 bases. CDR3 in DNA: TGTGCCAGCAGCCAGGGCAGGGGGCGCGGATGGACTGAAGCTTTCTTT. This encodes CASSQGRGRGWTEAFF.

The table lists this clone with a count of one. This may arise from a read error, as a much more abundant clone is one base away. The V gene is TRBV11-2, the J gene TRBJ1-1; D uncertain. Trimming took off 3 bases at V and 1 base at J, with 6 bases between the two ends. Per the germline V gene, CDR1 is SGHAT and CDR2 is FQNNGV. CDR3 length equals 13 residues. The CDR3 here is CASSFGRNTEAFF. Here the CDR3 DNA reads TGTGCCAGCAGCTTCGGGAGGAACACTGAAGCTTTCTTT.

This chain joins TRBV5-6 and TRBJ1-3; no definite D call. The CDR3 consists of 14 residues. The V end was cut by 5 bases, the J end by 3 bases, with 12 bases between. CDR1 SGHDT and CDR2 YYEEEE come from the germline V gene. CDR3: CASRVSRYGNTIYF. CDR3 in DNA: TGTGCCAGCAGAGTGAGTCGTTATGGAAACACCATATATTTT. Together with reference TRBV5-6 and TRBJ1-3, the CDR3 gives the full variable domain: DAGVTQSPTHLIKTRGQQVTLRCSPKSGHDTVSWYQQALGQGPQFIFQYYEEEERQRGNFPDRFSGHQFPNYSSELNVNALLLGDSALYLCASRVSRYGNTIYFGEGSWLTVV.

The chain carries TRBV19 and TRBJ1-1, with 9 bases that match TRBD1. Germline values: CDR1 LNHDA, CDR2 SQIVND (reference sequence). The CDR3 has 14 residues. J lost 5 bases, V lost 6 bases, and 7 bases had no gene match. The CDR3 loop is CASRDRGAPTEAFF. CDR3 DNA sequence: TGTGCCAGTAGGGACAGGGGAGCCCCTACTGAAGCTTTCTTT.

Remarks on this clone: This sample also contains other DNA sequences that code for the same CDR3. The chain has TRBV7-3 and TRBJ1-1, with a weak D call TRBD1 (5 bases). The V end lost 5 bases, the J end lost 1 base, and 8 bases lay between the germline ends. Germline loops: CDR1 SGHTA, CDR2 FQGTGA. This CDR3 region has 13 residues. Here the CDR3 DNA reads TGTGCCAGCAGCCTAGGACAGAACACTGAAGCTTTCTTT. This codes for CASSLGQNTEAFF.

As regards this clone: Other nucleotide sequences from this sample produce the same CDR3. The rearrangement joins TRBV7-3 to TRBJ1-2; tentative D call: TRBD1 (6 bases). With 2 bases removed from V and 5 bases from J, the gap between germline ends came to 12 bases. This CDR3 comprises 14 residues. The germline V gene encodes CDR1 SGHTA and CDR2 FQGTGA. The CDR3 loop is CASSLLGGSYGYTF. As DNA, the CDR3 is TGTGCCAGCAGCTTACTAGGGGGATCATATGGCTACACCTTC.

This chain joins TRBV28 and TRBJ2-3, with 11 bases identical to TRBD2. CDR1 is MDHEN and CDR2 is SYDVKM in the germline V gene. J was trimmed by 8 bases and V by 2 bases; bases with no gene match: 6. The CDR3 is 15 amino acids. The CDR3 region has the DNA TGTGCCAGCAGTTTAGTGGCTAGCGGGGGGAGTACGCAGTATTTT. Its protein is CASSLVASGGSTQYF.

The chain carries TRBV20-1 and TRBJ2-5; TRBD2 matches at 8 bases. The CDR3 consists of 14 residues. Trimming cost V 3 bases and J 4 bases; bases outside gene matches: 7. Germline-derived CDR1 and CDR2 are DFQATT and SNEGSKA (reference sequence). The CDR3 is CSASLRGGRETQYF. The CDR3, as DNA: TGCAGTGCTAGTCTACGGGGGGGACGAGAGACCCAGTACTTC.

V and J are TRBV2 and TRBJ2-7, with D maybe TRBD1 (5 bases). This CDR3 comprises 12 residues. Germline V lookup: CDR1 SNHLY, CDR2 FYNNEI. Deletions cut 6 bases from V and 6 bases from J, with 12 bases between. The CDR3 nucleotides read TGTGCCAGCAGGGGGCTGAGTCGCGAGCAGTACTTC. It is translated as CASRGLSREQYF.

The chain's CDR3 is CASSAQSGDLGDTQYF. The CDR3 bases are TGTGCCAGCAGTGCCCAATCAGGGGATCTGGGAGATACGCAGTATTTT. This chain uses TRBV6-4 with TRBJ2-3; perhaps TRBD1 as D (6 bases). The CDR3 loop spans 16 amino acids. Trimming left V 4 bases short and J 5 bases short, with 19 bases between. Germline lookup yields CDR1 MRHNA and CDR2 SNTAGT.

This sequence joins TRBV7-9 and TRBJ1-1; possible D gene TRBD1, 5 bases. The germline CDR1 and CDR2 sequences are SEHNR and FQNEAQ (reference sequence). The CDR3 is made up of 14 amino acids. Trimming cost V 7 bases and J 1 base, with 13 bases left between them. The CDR3 region is CASKLGDGNTEAFF. The CDR3 nucleotides are TGTGCCAGCAAACTAGGGGACGGGAACACTGAAGCTTTCTTT.

The chain couples TRBV7-2 to TRBJ1-1, with 8 nucleotides matching TRBD1. V trimming: 1 base; J trimming: 4 bases; junction bases outside the gene matches: 2. Germline V gene sequence: CDR1 SGHTA, CDR2 FQGNSA. The CDR3 length is 14 residues. The CDR3 nucleotides are TGTGCCAGCAGCTTAGATGGACAGGGCACTGAAGCTTTCTTT. It specifies CASSLDGQGTEAFF.